Listed below are T cell receptor beta chains from one sample, sequenced in a study of blood T cell repertoires in COVID-19. Assay: immunoSEQ multiplex PCR; the TCRdb copy retains only in-frame clones and omits some. Of under 250,000 clones listed, around 82% are singletons. The specimen sequenced was peripheral blood. The receptors shown here come from a man aged 40-49 years with active or convalescent COVID-19. CDR3s include the opening cysteine and the closing phenylalanine or tryptophan. Each record gives: V gene, D gene, clone size, J gene, CDR3 DNA, CDR3 protein. D genes are given only for firm matches. Some rows mark clone size as missing; the rest say once, few, many or name a class of expanded clone.

v_call: TRBV4-3
d_call: TRBD2
clone_size: .
j_call: TRBJ2-1
cdr3_nt: TGCGCCAGCAGCCATGTCCCCGTGGGACTAGCGGGGGGGCGCAATGAGCAGTTCTTC
cdr3_aa: CASSHVPVGLAGGRNEQFF

v_call: TRBV19
d_call: TRBD1
clone_size: .
j_call: TRBJ1-4
cdr3_nt: TGTGCCAGTAGTATTGAGGGGACAGATGAAAAACTGTTTTTT
cdr3_aa: CASSIEGTDEKLFF

v_call: TRBV4-1
d_call: .
clone_size: .
j_call: TRBJ2-3
cdr3_nt: TGCGCCAGCAGCCAAGGACTCACAGATACGCAGTATTTT
cdr3_aa: CASSQGLTDTQYF

v_call: TRBV3-1/TRBV3-2
d_call: .
clone_size: few
j_call: TRBJ2-5
cdr3_nt: TGTGCCAGCAGGGCGGTACAAGAGACCCAGTACTTC
cdr3_aa: CASRAVQETQYF

v_call: TRBV18
d_call: .
clone_size: .
j_call: TRBJ1-3
cdr3_nt: TGTGCCAGCTCACCACAATCCGTGAGGGGAAACACCATATATTTT
cdr3_aa: CASSPQSVRGNTIYF

v_call: TRBV4-1
d_call: TRBD1
clone_size: .
j_call: TRBJ1-6
cdr3_nt: TGCGCCAGCAGCCAAGTTATTAGGACAGGAGGTTCACCCCTCCACTTT
cdr3_aa: CASSQVIRTGGSPLHF

v_call: TRBV11-1
d_call: TRBD1
clone_size: .
j_call: TRBJ2-7
cdr3_nt: TGTGCCAGCAGCTTACAGGGGGCATTTGGGAACGAGCAGTACTTC
cdr3_aa: CASSLQGAFGNEQYF

v_call: TRBV2
d_call: TRBD1
clone_size: .
j_call: TRBJ1-1
cdr3_nt: TGTGCCAGCAGGACAATACAGGGGGGAAAGGAAGCTTTCTTT
cdr3_aa: CASRTIQGGKEAFF

v_call: TRBV11-3
d_call: .
clone_size: .
j_call: TRBJ2-3
cdr3_nt: TGTGCCAGCAGCTTAAATTCGCGATATACAGATACGCAGTATTTT
cdr3_aa: CASSLNSRYTDTQYF

v_call: TRBV5-4
d_call: TRBD1
clone_size: few
j_call: TRBJ2-1
cdr3_nt: TGTGCCAGCAGCTTGGTAGGGGGCTACCATCATGAGCAGTTCTTC
cdr3_aa: CASSLVGGYHHEQFF

v_call: TRBV30
d_call: TRBD1
clone_size: .
j_call: TRBJ1-4
cdr3_nt: TGTGCCTGGAGTACGGGACAGGGAGGTGAAAAACTGTTTTTT
cdr3_aa: CAWSTGQGGEKLFF

v_call: TRBV19
d_call: .
clone_size: .
j_call: TRBJ1-2
cdr3_nt: TGTGCCAGTCGGAAGCCGGTTGAAAGGGGGATCTATGGCTACACCTTC
cdr3_aa: CASRKPVERGIYGYTF

v_call: TRBV29-1
d_call: .
clone_size: .
j_call: TRBJ2-2
cdr3_nt: TGCAGCGTTGTGGTACAGTCGAACACCGGGGAGCTGTTTTTT
cdr3_aa: CSVVVQSNTGELFF

v_call: TRBV29-1
d_call: .
clone_size: few
j_call: TRBJ1-3
cdr3_nt: TGCAGCGTCTCTATACCGGGGGGCACCATATATTTT
cdr3_aa: CSVSIPGGTIYF

v_call: TRBV18
d_call: TRBD2
clone_size: .
j_call: TRBJ2-2
cdr3_nt: TGTGCCAGCTCACCGGGGGCTAGCGGGAGTTCCGGGGAGCTGTTTTTT
cdr3_aa: CASSPGASGSSGELFF

v_call: TRBV7-3
d_call: .
clone_size: .
j_call: TRBJ2-5
cdr3_nt: TGTGCCAGCAGCTATGGACTAAAAGAGACCCAGTACTTC
cdr3_aa: CASSYGLKETQYF

v_call: TRBV19
d_call: .
clone_size: .
j_call: TRBJ2-6
cdr3_nt: TGTGCCAGTAGTATCCCATCTGGGGCCAACGTCCTGACTTTC
cdr3_aa: CASSIPSGANVLTF

v_call: TRBV7-2
d_call: TRBD2
clone_size: .
j_call: TRBJ2-3
cdr3_nt: TGTGCCAGCAGCCCTAGCGGGAGGGGTTCTAGCACAGATACGCAGTATTTT
cdr3_aa: CASSPSGRGSSTDTQYF

v_call: TRBV2
d_call: .
clone_size: .
j_call: TRBJ2-7
cdr3_nt: TGTGCCAGCAATCTCGAGACAGGAGCCTACGAGCAGTACTTC
cdr3_aa: CASNLETGAYEQYF

v_call: TRBV20-1
d_call: .
clone_size: .
j_call: TRBJ1-4
cdr3_nt: TGCAGTGCTAGTCGCCAGGGGCCAGGGCAGAGAGGAAATGAAAAACTGTTTTTT
cdr3_aa: CSASRQGPGQRGNEKLFF

v_call: TRBV11-3
d_call: .
clone_size: .
j_call: TRBJ2-5
cdr3_nt: TGTGCCAGCAGCCCGGGGGAGACCCAGTACTTC
cdr3_aa: CASSPGETQYF

v_call: TRBV5-5
d_call: TRBD2
clone_size: .
j_call: TRBJ2-7
cdr3_nt: TGTGCCAGCAGCTTGGCTAGCGGGGGTCTCTTATCCTACGAGCAGTACTTC
cdr3_aa: CASSLASGGLLSYEQYF

v_call: TRBV9
d_call: TRBD1
clone_size: .
j_call: TRBJ1-1
cdr3_nt: TGTGCCAGCAGCGTAGAGGACAGGGTGAACACTGAAGCTTTCTTT
cdr3_aa: CASSVEDRVNTEAFF

v_call: TRBV5-4
d_call: TRBD1
clone_size: once
j_call: TRBJ2-7
cdr3_nt: TGTGCCAGCAGCCTCAGGGGGTCTTCCTCCTACGAGCAGTACTTC
cdr3_aa: CASSLRGSSSYEQYF

v_call: TRBV10-3
d_call: .
clone_size: .
j_call: TRBJ2-3
cdr3_nt: TGTGCCATCAGTGAGAGGGAGCAGACAGATACGCAGTATTTT
cdr3_aa: CAISEREQTDTQYF

v_call: TRBV12-3/TRBV12-4
d_call: TRBD1
clone_size: .
j_call: TRBJ2-7
cdr3_nt: TGTGCCAGCAGTCCCACAGGGGACTACGAGCAGTACTTC
cdr3_aa: CASSPTGDYEQYF

v_call: TRBV6-5
d_call: TRBD1
clone_size: .
j_call: TRBJ2-7
cdr3_nt: TGTGCCAGCAAACCCCGGGACAGGGTTCCCGAGCAGTACTTC
cdr3_aa: CASKPRDRVPEQYF

v_call: TRBV18
d_call: TRBD2
clone_size: .
j_call: TRBJ2-1
cdr3_nt: TGTGCCAGCTCACCTGGGACTAGCGGACCAACTACAAAGAACGAGCAGTTCTTC
cdr3_aa: CASSPGTSGPTTKNEQFF

v_call: TRBV7-2
d_call: .
clone_size: once
j_call: TRBJ1-1
cdr3_nt: TGTGCCAGCAGCTTGGTGGGATCCAGGGACACTGAAGCTTTCTTT
cdr3_aa: CASSLVGSRDTEAFF

v_call: TRBV18
d_call: .
clone_size: .
j_call: TRBJ2-6
cdr3_nt: TGTGCCAGCTCACCTCCCGGGTCCTCTGGGGCCAACGTCCTGACTTTC
cdr3_aa: CASSPPGSSGANVLTF

v_call: TRBV7-2
d_call: .
clone_size: .
j_call: TRBJ2-3
cdr3_nt: TGTGCCAGCAGCCCAGAGAGGGTAGCAGGGGCCCTCCCAGATACGCAGTATTTT
cdr3_aa: CASSPERVAGALPDTQYF

v_call: TRBV11-3
d_call: TRBD2
clone_size: once
j_call: TRBJ2-1
cdr3_nt: TGTGCCAGCAGCTTTGCTAGCGGGGGGGGAAATGAGCAGTTCTTC
cdr3_aa: CASSFASGGGNEQFF

v_call: TRBV5-1
d_call: TRBD2
clone_size: .
j_call: TRBJ2-2
cdr3_nt: TGCGCCAGCAGCTTGGGCTGGGGAAAAGCGGGAACGAACACCGGGGAGCTGTTTTTT
cdr3_aa: CASSLGWGKAGTNTGELFF

v_call: TRBV5-4
d_call: .
clone_size: .
j_call: TRBJ1-1
cdr3_nt: TGTGCCAGCAGCTTCGGGAGAGAGGGTGGAGCTTTCTTT
cdr3_aa: CASSFGREGGAFF

v_call: TRBV14
d_call: .
clone_size: .
j_call: TRBJ1-2
cdr3_nt: TGTGCCAGCAGCCGGGGGGGCAGGGCCAACTATGGCTACACCTTC
cdr3_aa: CASSRGGRANYGYTF

v_call: TRBV14
d_call: .
clone_size: .
j_call: TRBJ1-2
cdr3_nt: TGTGCCAGCAGCCAAGAAATGGGGGCTTATGGCTACACCTTC
cdr3_aa: CASSQEMGAYGYTF

v_call: TRBV5-1
d_call: TRBD1
clone_size: once
j_call: TRBJ2-5
cdr3_nt: TGCGCCAGCAGCTTGGATTCAGGGGGGACCCAGTACTTC
cdr3_aa: CASSLDSGGTQYF

v_call: TRBV11-3
d_call: TRBD1
clone_size: .
j_call: TRBJ1-4
cdr3_nt: TGTGCCAGCAGCCCCGGACAGGGGAATGAAAAACTGTTTTTT
cdr3_aa: CASSPGQGNEKLFF

v_call: TRBV30
d_call: TRBD2
clone_size: .
j_call: TRBJ2-1
cdr3_nt: TGTGCCTGGAGTGGGACTAGCGGGAGTGCTCGCTACAATGAGCAGTTCTTC
cdr3_aa: CAWSGTSGSARYNEQFF

v_call: TRBV20-1
d_call: .
clone_size: .
j_call: TRBJ2-3
cdr3_nt: TGCAGTGCTAGTATTGCAGGGAAAGACACAGATACGCAGTATTTT
cdr3_aa: CSASIAGKDTDTQYF

v_call: TRBV7-2
d_call: TRBD1
clone_size: .
j_call: TRBJ2-2
cdr3_nt: TGTGCCAGCCGGGACAGGGCGAACACCGGGGAGCTGTTTTTT
cdr3_aa: CASRDRANTGELFF

v_call: TRBV24-1
d_call: TRBD1
clone_size: .
j_call: TRBJ1-6
cdr3_nt: TGTGCCACCCGGGACAGGGGGCAACATTCACCCCTCCACTTT
cdr3_aa: CATRDRGQHSPLHF

v_call: TRBV30
d_call: .
clone_size: .
j_call: TRBJ1-5
cdr3_nt: TGTGCCTGGACGCCGGGGAACAATCAGCCCCAGCATTTT
cdr3_aa: CAWTPGNNQPQHF

v_call: TRBV10-3
d_call: .
clone_size: .
j_call: TRBJ1-1
cdr3_nt: TGTGCCATCAGTGTCCCAGGGCCCCGCACTGAAGCTTTCTTT
cdr3_aa: CAISVPGPRTEAFF

v_call: TRBV6-1
d_call: .
clone_size: .
j_call: TRBJ2-2
cdr3_nt: TGTGCCGGCACAGGGTCGGGCGGGGAGCTGTTTTTT
cdr3_aa: CAGTGSGGELFF

v_call: TRBV19
d_call: TRBD1
clone_size: .
j_call: TRBJ1-2
cdr3_nt: TGTGCCAGTAGTACCGGGACAGGGTCGAGAGTTAACTATGGCTACACCTTC
cdr3_aa: CASSTGTGSRVNYGYTF